These 21 T cell receptor beta chains originate from one sample sequenced in a study of T-cell reconstitution after alpha-beta-depleted transplantation in children (dated by TCRdb to 2016 to 2018). Library preparation was by PCR. TCRdb names Illumina HiSeq 2500 as the instrument used. Molecular barcoding was employed in the preparation of TCR libraries, with unique molecular identifiers being used to normalize TCRbeta repertoire quantification. TCRdb applied fastp at Q25 and MiXCR to the public reads, then kept only in-frame beta chains. Rows are combined by CDR3 protein, so each entry shows the most common genes and DNA. Recorded for this sample are about 540,000 distinct CDR3 sequences; about 16% of them occurred a single time. Less than 4% of the sample comes from the top ten. The source was PBMCs from the stem cell graft donor, collected from the stem cell graft. The receptors here all came from a human donor who donated a stem cell graft to a child with acute lymphoblastic leukemia.

This rearrangement joins TRBV7-9 to TRBJ2-7, with 10 bases fitting TRBD2. This CDR3 contains 13 residues. Germline values: CDR1 SEHNR, CDR2 FQNEAQ (reference sequence). The junction had 1 base not matched to a gene; V was cut back by 3 bases and J by 5 bases. The CDR3 here is CASSLGLAHEQYF. The DNA of the CDR3 is TGTGCCAGCAGCTTGGGACTAGCGCACGAGCAGTACTTC.

This clonotype was observed a few times. This chain uses TRBV7-9 with TRBJ1-2, with D tentatively TRBD1 (5 bases). CDR3 length: 15 residues. The germline V and J ends were trimmed by 5 bases and 5 bases, with 18 bases remaining between them. The germline V gene encodes CDR1 SEHNR and CDR2 FQNEAQ (reference sequence). CDR3 nucleotide sequence: TGTGCCAGCAGCCTCTCCACACAGGCCAGATATGGCTACACCTTC. It is translated as CASSLSTQARYGYTF.

This chain connects TRBV10-1 to TRBJ2-1; a possible D gene is TRBD2 (6 bases). This CDR3 contains 13 residues. Germline values: CDR1 WNHNN, CDR2 SYGVQD (reference sequence). Trimming took off 2 bases at V and 9 bases at J, with 11 bases between the two ends. The CDR3 is CASSERERSEQFF. In DNA form, the CDR3 reads TGCGCCAGCAGTGAGCGGGAGCGCTCTGAGCAGTTCTTC.

The rearrangement joins TRBV7-2 to TRBJ2-7; 12 bases agree with TRBD1. Trimming removed 0 bases from V and 5 bases from J; junction bases left unmatched: 11. CDR1 and CDR2 (germline): SGHTA, FQGNSA. The CDR3 length is 18 residues. CDR3 in DNA: TGTGCCAGCAGCTTAGCGGTTAGTAGGGGACAGGGGGCCCACGAGCAGTACTTC. Its translation is CASSLAVSRGQGAHEQYF.

The rearrangement links TRBV19 to TRBJ2-1, with 7 nucleotides matching TRBD2. The CDR3 loop spans 13 amino acids. The germline gives CDR1 LNHDA, CDR2 SQIVND (reference sequence). J was trimmed by 10 bases and V by 1 base; bases with no gene match: 4. The CDR3 coding sequence is TGTGCCAGTAGTATAGTTTCCGGGGGGGAGCAGTTCTTC. It encodes CASSIVSGGEQFF.

The J gene is TRBJ2-1, the V gene TRBV5-1, with 9 bases identical to TRBD2. The CDR3 consists of 15 residues. Per germline, CDR1 SGHRS and CDR2 YFSETQ. V was clipped by 0 bases and J by 7 bases; unmatched bases: 5. CDR3 region: CASSLELAGDNEQFF. The DNA for the CDR3 is TGCGCCAGCAGCTTGGAGTTAGCGGGGGATAATGAGCAGTTCTTC.

The V and J genes are TRBV6-5 and TRBJ2-1; possibly TRBD1 for D (6 bases). Germline V CDR1 and CDR2: MNHEY, SVGAGI. This CDR3 is built from 16 residues. Trimming took 5 bases from V and 4 from J, leaving 18 bases between them. In nucleotides, the CDR3 is TGTGCCAGCAGTCCCCTGGGGGCTAGCCTATACAATGAGCAGTTCTTC. Its protein product is CASSPLGASLYNEQFF.

V and J are TRBV21-1 and TRBJ1-4. TRBV21-1 corresponds to a pseudogene. The length of the CDR3 is 15 residues. CDR3 DNA: TGTGCCAGCAGCCCCTCGGCGACTTTTAATGAAAAACTGTTTTTT. Encoded protein: CASSPSATFNEKLFF.

V and J are TRBV5-1 and TRBJ2-1; 10 bases agree with TRBD2. CDR3 length: 17 residues. Germline trimming cut 0 bases from V and 5 bases from J; bases unmatched to any gene: 8. Germline loops: CDR1 SGHRS, CDR2 YFSETQ. In DNA form, the CDR3 reads TGCGCCAGCAGCTTGGTCCCTAGCGGGAGATATGACAATGAGCAGTTCTTC. It specifies CASSLVPSGRYDNEQFF.

The rearrangement joins TRBV7-7 to TRBJ2-2; tentative D call: TRBD1 (5 bases). The germline gives CDR1 SSHAT, CDR2 FNYEAQ (reference sequence). Trimming removed 2 bases at V and 0 bases at J, with 7 bases between. The CDR3 spans 15 residues. The CDR3 reads CASSLRGSNTGELFF. In nucleotides, the CDR3 is TGTGCCAGCAGCTTAAGGGGATCGAACACCGGGGAGCTGTTTTTT.

This clonotype has ten or more counts. The V and J genes are TRBV4-2 and TRBJ1-1; D gene uncertain. The CDR3 totals 13 residues. V was pared by 4 bases and J by 5 bases, with 11 bases between. The germline gives CDR1 LGHNA, CDR2 YNFKEQ. The CDR3 coding sequence is TGTGCCAGCAGCCCTCGTACCCGGACTGAAGCTTTCTTT. It codes for CASSPRTRTEAFF.

The sample holds a few counts of this clonotype. V gene TRBV9 combines with J gene TRBJ1-2, with D tentatively TRBD1 (6 bases). CDR1 is SGDLS, CDR2 YYNGEE, per germline. V shed 4 bases and J shed 4 bases, with 14 bases lying between them. The CDR3 totals 14 residues. This CDR3 reads CASSLEGGSYGYTF. The CDR3 DNA sequence: TGTGCCAGCAGCTTGGAGGGGGGAAGCTATGGCTACACCTTC.

This clonotype has a handful of counts. The V call is TRBV7-9, the J call TRBJ1-1, with 7 bases that match TRBD1. Germline-derived CDR1 and CDR2 are SEHNR and FQNEAQ (reference sequence). The CDR3 has 13 residues. The J segment lost 11 bases and the V segment lost 5 bases, leaving 11 bases of the junction unmatched. CDR3 DNA: TGTGCCAGCAGCCCCCCTGAAGAGGGGGCGGCTTTCTTT. As protein: CASSPPEEGAAFF.

This clonotype was seen a handful of times. V is TRBV7-9 and J is TRBJ1-2; 11 bases line up with TRBD1. CDR1 and CDR2 (germline): SEHNR, FQNEAQ (reference sequence). CDR3 size: 15 residues. Trimming took 1 base from V and 7 from J; bases not matched to a gene: 5. Here the CDR3 DNA reads TGTGCCAGCAGCTTAGGAGGACAGGGGGCGCGTGGCTACACCTTC. Its translation is CASSLGGQGARGYTF.

V gene TRBV6-5 combines with J gene TRBJ1-1; TRBD1 might be the D (5 bases). V was clipped by 6 bases and J by 0 bases, with 14 bases between them. The CDR3 extends over 15 amino acids. Germline V lookup: CDR1 MNHEY, CDR2 SVGAGI. The CDR3, as DNA: TGTGCCAGCAGATCGGAGACAGTATTGAACACTGAAGCTTTCTTT. It is translated as CASRSETVLNTEAFF.

The chain carries TRBV20-1 and TRBJ2-1; 12 bases map to TRBD2. The CDR3 extends over 16 amino acids. After removal of 3 bases from V and 4 bases from J, the junction contained 7 bases not matched to a gene. Germline lookup yields CDR1 DFQATT and CDR2 SNEGSKA (reference sequence). CDR3 coding DNA: TGCAGTGCTAGCCCCCGACTAGCGGGAGAATACAATGAGCAGTTCTTC. It yields the protein CSASPRLAGEYNEQFF.

This clonotype was observed a few times. This chain links TRBV13 with TRBJ2-1; either TRBD1 or TRBD2 may supply D (6 bases each). CDR1 is PRHDT, CDR2 FYEKMQ, per germline (reference sequence). Trimming took 1 base from V and 3 from J, leaving 13 bases between them. This CDR3 contains 16 residues. Written as DNA, the CDR3 is TGTGCCAGCAGCTTAGTCTCGGAGGGGGGCTACAATGAGCAGTTCTTC. Its protein is CASSLVSEGGYNEQFF.

V usage is TRBV6-5 and J usage is TRBJ1-1, with no clear D. The germline V and J ends were trimmed by 7 bases and 0 bases, with 3 bases remaining between them. The CDR3 sequence is 11 residues long. Germline assignment: CDR1 MNHEY and CDR2 SVGAGI. The CDR3 sequence is CASTMNTEAFF. The CDR3 DNA reads TGTGCCAGCACTATGAACACTGAAGCTTTCTTT.

The chain links TRBV5-1 to TRBJ2-3; tentatively, D is TRBD1 or TRBD2 (5 bases each). The CDR3 loop spans 15 amino acids. Germline CDR1 SGHRS, CDR2 YFSETQ. Deletions cut 0 bases from V and 14 bases from J, with 22 bases between. This CDR3 is CASSLGGTGSKSRYF. CDR3 nucleotides: TGCGCCAGCAGCTTGGGGGGGACCGGGTCAAAAAGTCGGTATTTT.

This rearrangement joins TRBV15 to TRBJ2-7; D is perhaps TRBD2 (6 bases). V was trimmed by 5 bases and J by 6 bases, leaving 14 bases between them. This CDR3 contains 13 residues. Germline assignment: CDR1 LNHNV and CDR2 YYDKDF (reference sequence). CDR3 in amino acids: CATSPWGDGEQYF. CDR3 sequence (DNA): TGTGCCACCAGCCCTTGGGGGGATGGCGAGCAGTACTTC. The variable domain in full, completed from reference TRBV15 and TRBJ2-7, reads DAMVIQNPRYQVTQFGKPVTLSCSQTLNHNVMYWYQQKSSQAPKLLFHYYDKDFNNEADTPDNFQSRRPNTSFCFLDIRSPGLGDTAMYLCATSPWGDGEQYFGPGTRLTVT.

This clonotype was counted a few times. This rearrangement joins TRBV5-1 to TRBJ1-2; a weak D match, TRBD1 (5 bases). Germline V CDR1 and CDR2: SGHRS, YFSETQ. CDR3 length equals 13 residues. V was trimmed by 3 bases and J by 8 bases, leaving 14 bases between them. CDR3 protein: CASSSWDSGGYTF. CDR3 nucleotides: TGCGCCAGCAGCTCTTGGGACTCCGGGGGCTACACCTTC.